This T cell receptor beta chain is drawn from a study of blood T cell repertoires in COVID-19. On the study more broadly: Researchers got acute and convalescent COVID-19 samples from the United States, Italy and Spain. Sources were T cells, B-cell-depleted T cells, or PBMCs; the material itself was cDNA or gDNA.

Authors' methods: Amplification of reference gene primers provided the estimated nucleated cell counts. Measured with immunoSEQ multiplex PCR; TCRdb has only the in-frame clones, and not every one. That table is the source of V, J and clone size, and D and trimming were worked out from the DNA. The sample contains about 170,000 clones, roughly four fifths of which appear only once. On this clone itself: The identical CDR3 is also encoded by other nucleotide sequences in the sample.

Germline V lookup: CDR1 SGDLS, CDR2 YYNGEE. CDR3 length: 15 residues. The junction had 4 bases not matched to a gene; V was cut back by 2 bases and J by 3 bases. The chain combines TRBV9 with TRBJ2-1, with 8 positions matching TRBD2. Sample: peripheral blood. The TCR originated in a man aged 35 to 55 who had recovered from COVID-19. This CDR3 reads CASSVGLAGYNEQFF. DNA for the CDR3: TGTGCCAGCAGCGTCGGCCTAGCGGGCTACAATGAGCAGTTCTTC.